These 15 T cell receptor beta chains share one sample of origin, sequenced in a study of Siglec-9 on CD8 T cells in melanoma. Profiling relied on immunoSEQ multiplex PCR, and the TCRdb table lists in-frame clones only, not all of them. This sample has around 39,000 clones, with 65% to 85% found just once. The sample taken for sequencing was Siglec-9- CD8+ T cells sorted from blood. The receptor set was obtained from a human donor in good health.

The chain carries TRBV6-5 and TRBJ2-5; D gene unclear. There are 12 residues in the CDR3. Trimming removed 4 bases from V and 3 bases from J, with 6 bases in between. Germline V gene lookup returns CDR1 MNHEY and CDR2 SVGAGI. Here the CDR3 DNA reads TGTGCCAGCAGTTCCGTGGAAGAGACCCAGTACTTC. This gives the protein CASSSVEETQYF.

The chain joins TRBV4-1 to TRBJ1-4; D unclear. From germline, CDR1 is MGHRA and CDR2 YSYEKL. This CDR3 comprises 16 residues. The germline V and J ends were trimmed by 4 bases and 4 bases, with 16 bases remaining between them. This CDR3 reads CASSPRWRGDNEKLFF. CDR3 bases: TGCGCCAGCAGCCCTAGATGGCGGGGAGATAATGAAAAACTGTTTTTT.

This clone appeared a few times. V and J are TRBV6-5 and TRBJ1-6; 9 bases map to TRBD1. This CDR3 comprises 14 residues. CDR1 and CDR2 from the germline V gene are MNHEY and SVGAGI. V trimming: 6 bases; J trimming: 7 bases; junction bases outside the gene matches: 4. The CDR3 sequence: CASRGQGMNSPLHF. Here the CDR3 DNA reads TGTGCCAGCAGGGGACAGGGCATGAATTCACCCCTCCACTTT.

The chain combines TRBV5-5 with TRBJ1-1, with 9 bases identical to TRBD1. CDR1 SGHKS and CDR2 YYEKEE come from the germline V gene (reference sequence). J was trimmed by 4 bases and V by 4 bases; bases with no gene match: 5. The CDR3 is 14 amino acids. CDR3 protein: CASSIPGQGTEAFF. CDR3 nucleotides: TGTGCCAGCAGCATACCGGGACAGGGCACTGAAGCTTTCTTT. The full variable domain, with the rest looked up from reference TRBV5-5 and TRBJ1-1, is DAGVTQSPTHLIKTRGQQVTLRCSPISGHKSVSWYQQVLGQGPQFIFQYYEKEERGRGNFPDRFSARQFPNYSSELNVNALLLGDSALYLCASSIPGQGTEAFFGQGTRLTVV.

This chain links TRBV5-4 with TRBJ2-7; D gene ambiguous. Trimming took off 6 bases at V and 0 bases at J, with 16 bases between the two ends. This CDR3 is 15 amino acids long. The germline CDR1 and CDR2 sequences are SGHNT and YYREEE (reference sequence). CDR3 region: CASTPRPEHSYEQYF. CDR3 bases: TGTGCCAGCACCCCCCGGCCGGAACACTCCTACGAGCAGTACTTC.

The chain employs TRBV18 and TRBJ2-7; unclear D gene. Germline V CDR1 and CDR2: KGHSH, LQKENI. V lost 2 bases, J lost 0 bases, and 5 bases lay in between. This CDR3 has 13 residues. The CDR3 spells CASSPAVSYEQYF. The CDR3 nucleotides are TGTGCCAGCTCACCAGCCGTCTCCTACGAGCAGTACTTC.

The chain recombines TRBV19 with TRBJ2-7; D ambiguous. This CDR3 region has 11 residues. CDR1 is LNHDA, CDR2 SQIVND, per germline (reference sequence). The V gene lost 6 bases and the J gene lost 1 base, with 4 bases spanning the gap. CDR3 nucleotides: TGTGCCAGTAGCGGGTCCTACGAGCAGTACTTC. Encoded protein: CASSGSYEQYF.

This chain connects TRBV28 to TRBJ1-1, with D tentatively TRBD1 (6 bases). The CDR3 is made up of 14 amino acids. Trimming cost V 5 bases and J 1 base, with 11 bases left between them. Germline-derived CDR1 and CDR2 are MDHEN and SYDVKM. CDR3 nucleotides: TGTGCCAGCAGTCGGACAGCGGAGAACACTGAAGCTTTCTTT. Translation gives CASSRTAENTEAFF.

Worth noting for this clone: As the CDR3 is not closed by the conserved phenylalanine or tryptophan, this likely results from a read error. V is TRBV19 and J is TRBJ1-1; D gene ambiguous. From germline, CDR1 is LNHDA and CDR2 SQIVND (reference sequence). Deletions cut 5 bases from V and 4 bases from J, with 17 bases between. The CDR3 runs to 15 residues. CDR3 DNA: TGTGCCAGTAGTTCTGATATAGGAGGGTTCACTGAAGCTTTCCTT. Amino acids: CASSSDIGGFTEAFL.

The chain recombines TRBV29-1 with TRBJ2-7, with 7 nucleotides matching TRBD1. The ends lost 6 bases at V and 0 bases at J; junction bases unmatched: 8. Germline V gene sequence: CDR1 SQVTM, CDR2 ANQGSEA. The CDR3 spans 14 residues. The CDR3 loop reads CSVLKDRNSYEQYF. The DNA for the CDR3 is TGCAGCGTCCTCAAGGACAGGAACTCCTACGAGCAGTACTTC.

The chain has TRBV7-9 and TRBJ2-7; D gene ambiguous. Germline lookup yields CDR1 SEHNR and CDR2 FQNEAQ (reference sequence). The CDR3 has 14 amino acids. V was pared by 5 bases and J by 5 bases, with 16 bases between. CDR3 amino acids: CASSPRTVRDEQYF. Written as DNA, the CDR3 is TGTGCCAGCAGCCCCAGGACGGTTCGTGACGAGCAGTACTTC.

The chain links TRBV27 to TRBJ1-1; D gene uncertain. CDR3 length equals 13 residues. CDR1 is MNHEY and CDR2 is SMNVEV in the germline V gene (reference sequence). Trimming took off 2 bases at V and 1 base at J, with 5 bases between the two ends. The CDR3 region is CASSLVQNTEAFF. CDR3 nucleotide sequence: TGTGCCAGCAGTTTAGTACAGAACACTGAAGCTTTCTTT.

The chain links TRBV28 to TRBJ2-2; 7 nucleotides match TRBD2. This CDR3 is built from 14 residues. Germline CDR1 and CDR2: MDHEN and SYDVKM. Trimming removed 4 bases from V and 6 bases from J; junction bases left unmatched: 5. The chain's CDR3 is CASSSRLAPGELFF. CDR3 in DNA: TGTGCCAGCAGTTCCAGACTAGCTCCCGGGGAGCTGTTTTTT.

The J gene is TRBJ1-1, the V gene TRBV5-6; D unresolved. The V gene's germline CDR1 is SGHDT and CDR2 YYEEEE. This CDR3 is built from 11 residues. Trimming pared 2 bases from V and 11 bases from J, leaving 10 bases between. The CDR3 DNA reads as TGTGCCAGCAGCTTAGGCACGAGGGCTTTCTTT. Translated: CASSLGTRAFF.

The rearrangement uses TRBV4-1 and TRBJ2-3; 7 bases align to TRBD2. V lost 4 bases, J lost 1 base, and 11 bases stayed unmatched. The CDR3 consists of 17 residues. Germline V lookup: CDR1 MGHRA, CDR2 YSYEKL. The chain's CDR3 is CASSRPGGEGGTDTQYF. The CDR3 DNA is TGCGCCAGCAGCCGCCCGGGTGGGGAGGGTGGCACAGATACGCAGTATTTT.